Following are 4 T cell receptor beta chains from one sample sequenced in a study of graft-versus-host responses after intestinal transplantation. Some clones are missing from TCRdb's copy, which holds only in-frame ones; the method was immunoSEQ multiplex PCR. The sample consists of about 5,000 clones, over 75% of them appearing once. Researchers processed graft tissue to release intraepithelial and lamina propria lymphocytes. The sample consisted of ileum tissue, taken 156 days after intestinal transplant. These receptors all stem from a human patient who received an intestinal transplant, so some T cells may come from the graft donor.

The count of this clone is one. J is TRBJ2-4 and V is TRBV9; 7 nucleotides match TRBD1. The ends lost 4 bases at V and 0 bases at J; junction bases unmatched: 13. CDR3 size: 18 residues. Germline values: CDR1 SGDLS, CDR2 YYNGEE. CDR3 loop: CASSPRRLQGLAKNIQYF. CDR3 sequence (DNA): TGTGCCAGCAGCCCCCGTAGGCTACAGGGGCTAGCCAAAAACATTCAGTACTTC.

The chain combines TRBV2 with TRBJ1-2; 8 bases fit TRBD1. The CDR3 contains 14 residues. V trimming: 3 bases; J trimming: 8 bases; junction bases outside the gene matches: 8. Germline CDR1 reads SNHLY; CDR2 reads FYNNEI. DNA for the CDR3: TGTGCCAGCAGTGACGGACAGGGTGAGTCCGGCTACACCTTC. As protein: CASSDGQGESGYTF.

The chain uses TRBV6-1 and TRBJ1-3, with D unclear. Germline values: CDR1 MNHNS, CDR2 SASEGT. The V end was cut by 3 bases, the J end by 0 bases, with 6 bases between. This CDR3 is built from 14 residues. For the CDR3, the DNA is TGTGCCAGCAGTGAGGTGAGCTCTGGAAACACCATATATTTT. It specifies CASSEVSSGNTIYF.

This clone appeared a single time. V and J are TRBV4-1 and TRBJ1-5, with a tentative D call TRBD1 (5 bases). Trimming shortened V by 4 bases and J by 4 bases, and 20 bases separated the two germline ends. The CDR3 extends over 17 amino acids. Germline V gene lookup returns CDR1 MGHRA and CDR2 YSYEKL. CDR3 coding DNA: TGCGCCAGCAGCCCCGTAAAGACAGACAGCCTGAATCAGCCCCAGCATTTT. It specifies CASSPVKTDSLNQPQHF.